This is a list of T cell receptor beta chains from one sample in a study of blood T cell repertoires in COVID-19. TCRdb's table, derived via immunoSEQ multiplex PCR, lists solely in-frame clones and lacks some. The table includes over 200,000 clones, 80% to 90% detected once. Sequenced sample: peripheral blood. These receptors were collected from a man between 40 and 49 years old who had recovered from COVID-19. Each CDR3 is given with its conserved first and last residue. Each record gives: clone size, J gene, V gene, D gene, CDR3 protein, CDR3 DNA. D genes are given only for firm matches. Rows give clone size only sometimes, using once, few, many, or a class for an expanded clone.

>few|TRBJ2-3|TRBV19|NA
CASSFGDTQYF
TGTGCCAGTAGTTTCGGAGATACGCAGTATTTT
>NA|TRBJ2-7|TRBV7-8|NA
CASSLLRYEQYF
TGTGCCAGCAGCTTATTGCGCTACGAGCAGTACTTC
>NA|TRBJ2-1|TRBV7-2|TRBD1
CASSSSRDRGPNEQFF
TGTGCCAGCAGCTCTAGCCGGGACAGGGGGCCCAATGAGCAGTTCTTC
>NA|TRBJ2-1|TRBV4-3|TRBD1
CASSQWTGSYNEQFF
TGCGCCAGCAGCCAATGGACAGGGTCCTACAATGAGCAGTTCTTC
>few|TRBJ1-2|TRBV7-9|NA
CASSLVGLPAGYTF
TGTGCCAGCAGCTTAGTGGGACTGCCTGCGGGCTACACCTTC
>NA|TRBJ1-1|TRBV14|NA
CASSPPGQNTEAFF
TGTGCCAGCAGCCCCCCGGGACAGAACACTGAAGCTTTCTTT
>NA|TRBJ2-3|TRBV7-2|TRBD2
CASSLALGGLGFTDTQYF
TGTGCCAGCAGCTTAGCGTTGGGGGGGTTGGGGTTTACAGATACGCAGTATTTT
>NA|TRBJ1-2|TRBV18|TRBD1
CASSRDRDGYTF
TGTGCCAGCTCACGTGACAGGGACGGCTACACCTTC
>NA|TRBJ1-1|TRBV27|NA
CASTEGLNTEAFF
TGTGCCAGCACCGAGGGTTTGAACACTGAAGCTTTCTTT
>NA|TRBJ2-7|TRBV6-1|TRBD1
CASSERTGARYEQYF
TGTGCCAGCAGTGAACGGACAGGGGCGAGGTACGAGCAGTACTTC
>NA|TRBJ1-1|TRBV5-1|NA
CASTGLVNTEAFF
TGCGCCAGCACTGGACTGGTGAACACTGAAGCTTTCTTT
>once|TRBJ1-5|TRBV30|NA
CAWSSQGDQPQHF
TGTGCCTGGAGTTCGCAGGGCGATCAGCCCCAGCATTTT
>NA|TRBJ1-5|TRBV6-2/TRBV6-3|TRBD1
CASSYLLEQGIGQPQHF
TGTGCCAGCAGTTATCTCCTGGAACAGGGGATCGGACAGCCCCAGCATTTT
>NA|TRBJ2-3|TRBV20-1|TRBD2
CSASRRSREWRTDTQYF
TGCAGTGCTAGTCGCCGTTCGCGGGAGTGGCGCACAGATACGCAGTATTTT
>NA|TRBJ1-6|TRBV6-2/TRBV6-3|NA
CASSEAARVINSPLHF
TGTGCCAGCAGTGAGGCTGCCAGGGTAATCAATTCACCCCTCCACTTT
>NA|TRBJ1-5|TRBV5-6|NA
CASSLAGRGEQPQHF
TGTGCCAGCAGCTTGGCCGGGAGAGGGGAGCAGCCCCAGCATTTT
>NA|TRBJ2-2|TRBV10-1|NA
CASSDRGTNTGELFF
TGCGCCAGCAGTGACAGGGGCACGAACACCGGGGAGCTGTTTTTT
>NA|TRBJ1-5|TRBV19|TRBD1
CASSIGTGTSNQPQHF
TGTGCCAGTAGTATCGGGACAGGGACAAGCAATCAGCCCCAGCATTTT
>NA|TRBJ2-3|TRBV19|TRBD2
CASSTLAGGTDTQYF
TGTGCCAGTAGTACTCTAGCGGGGGGGACAGATACGCAGTATTTT
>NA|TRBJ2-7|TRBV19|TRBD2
CASLDSGSVPYEQYF
TGTGCCAGTTTGGATAGCGGGAGCGTCCCCTACGAGCAGTACTTC
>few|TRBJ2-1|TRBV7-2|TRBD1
CASSFGQGNEQFF
TGTGCCAGCAGCTTCGGACAGGGGAATGAGCAGTTCTTC
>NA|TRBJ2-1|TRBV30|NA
CAWSLGGRQNEQFF
TGTGCCTGGAGTTTGGGGGGGCGGCAAAATGAGCAGTTCTTC
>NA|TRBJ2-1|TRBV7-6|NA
CASSLALQEGYNEQFF
TGTGCCAGCAGCTTAGCCCTCCAGGAGGGGTACAATGAGCAGTTCTTC
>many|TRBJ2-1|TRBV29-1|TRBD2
CSVGLAGGRNEQFF
TGCAGCGTTGGACTAGCGGGAGGTCGAAATGAGCAGTTCTTC
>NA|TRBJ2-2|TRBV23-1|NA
CASSQSSGTNTGELFF
TGCGCCAGCAGTCAATCATCGGGAACGAACACCGGGGAGCTGTTTTTT
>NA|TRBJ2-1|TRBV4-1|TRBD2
CASSQDSGGAGYEQFF
TGCGCCAGCAGCCAAGATAGCGGGGGGGCCGGGTATGAGCAGTTCTTC
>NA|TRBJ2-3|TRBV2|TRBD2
CASKRGDTDTQYF
TGTGCCAGCAAGCGGGGGGACACAGATACGCAGTATTTT
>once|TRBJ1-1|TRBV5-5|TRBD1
CASSLVPGQSILNTEAFF
TGTGCCAGCAGCTTGGTACCGGGACAGTCAATTTTGAACACTGAAGCTTTCTTT
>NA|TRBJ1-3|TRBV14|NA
CASSQGRGSGNTIYF
TGTGCCAGCAGCCAAGGGCGGGGCTCTGGAAACACCATATATTTT